The 7 T cell receptor beta chains below come from one sample, sequenced in a study of response to subunit inactivated influenza vaccine. TCRdb reanalysed the RT-PCR reads using MiXCR and keeps one entry per CDR3 protein. The table includes a few hundred thousand distinct CDR3 sequences, approximately 7.3% detected once. The sample in question was PBMCs from blood, obtained around 25 months after vaccination. These receptors were taken from a man between 50 and 75 years old who received an inactivated influenza vaccine.

The chain joins TRBV12-3 or TRBV12-4 to TRBJ2-6; D gene uncertain. The CDR3 spans 15 residues. V gave up 6 bases and J gave up 0 bases, with 9 bases separating them. The CDR3, as DNA: TGTGCCAGCAGACTCCCGAGCTCTGGGGCCAACGTCCTGACTTTC. Translated: CASRLPSSGANVLTF.

This chain joins TRBV30 and TRBJ1-5; no reliable D call. In germline, CDR1 is GTSNPN, CDR2 SVGIG (reference sequence). This CDR3 has 14 amino acids. The V end was cut by 6 bases, the J end by 5 bases, with 17 bases between. DNA of the CDR3: TGTGCCTGTCAGCTGGTGACTGAAGATCAGCCCCAGCATTTT. Its protein product is CACQLVTEDQPQHF.

The J gene is TRBJ2-7, the V gene TRBV4-1, with TRBD2 matching over 7 bases. The germline V gene has CDR1 MGHRA and CDR2 YSYEKL. This CDR3 has 18 amino acids. The V gene end was trimmed by 0 bases and the J gene end by 6 bases; junction bases not matched to a gene: 17. The CDR3 here is CASSQDRERLLGGPEQYF. The CDR3 DNA is TGCGCCAGCAGCCAAGATAGGGAACGGCTTTTGGGAGGGCCCGAGCAGTACTTC.

This clonotype was observed many times. CDR3 in amino acids: CASSQGHSSYNEQFF. The CDR3 DNA is TGCGCCAGCAGCCAAGGGCACAGCTCCTACAATGAGCAGTTCTTC. The chain is built from TRBV4-1 and TRBJ2-1; no clear D gene. Germline V gene lookup returns CDR1 MGHRA and CDR2 YSYEKL. Deletions cut 1 base from V and 0 bases from J, with 7 bases between. This CDR3 is built from 15 residues.

This clonotype was counted ten times or more. The genes are TRBV27 and TRBJ1-1; a possible D gene is TRBD1 (5 bases). The CDR3 has 13 amino acids. Germline CDR1 reads MNHEY; CDR2 reads SMNVEV (reference sequence). V shed 6 bases and J shed 0 bases, with 8 bases lying between them. The CDR3 loop is CASRGGVNTEAFF. DNA of the CDR3: TGTGCCAGCAGGGGGGGTGTGAACACTGAAGCTTTCTTT.

This clonotype was observed a few times. The gene calls are TRBV20-1 and TRBJ1-2, with TRBD1 matching 9 bases. After removal of 3 bases from V and 7 bases from J, the junction contained 9 bases not matched to a gene. Germline V gives CDR1 DFQATT, CDR2 SNEGSKA (reference sequence). This CDR3 has 14 residues. CDR3 coding DNA: TGCAGTGCTAGTCGCCCACAGGGGGCGGGTGGCTACACCTTC. Translating it yields CSASRPQGAGGYTF.

This clonotype was counted between two and nine times. The rearrangement joins TRBV29-1 to TRBJ2-7; the D gene could be TRBD1 or TRBD2 (6 bases each). V was shortened by 2 bases and J by 0 bases, with 20 bases between the two germline ends. The CDR3 runs 17 residues. Germline CDR1 and CDR2: SQVTM and ANQGSEA. CDR3: CSVETGRRFMGSYEQYF. The CDR3, as DNA: TGCAGCGTTGAAACAGGGAGGCGGTTTATGGGCTCCTACGAGCAGTACTTC.